Listed below are T cell receptor beta chains from one sample, sequenced in a study of OX40 agonist ivuxolimab in advanced cancers. Profiling relied on immunoSEQ multiplex PCR, and the TCRdb table lists in-frame clones only, not all of them. The table shows around 60,000 clones, with about 89% occurring only once. Source: CD4+ or CD8+ T cells sorted from blood, taken in a trial of the OX40 agonist ivuxolimab. These TCRs come from an adult with an advanced solid tumor such as melanoma, head and neck, liver or kidney cancer. The CDR3 runs from the conserved cysteine through the conserved F or W. D genes are given only for firm matches. Size is stated for part of the rows, as once, few or many counts, or as a class when the clone is expanded.

j_gene: TRBJ1-1
v_gene: TRBV5-1
d_gene: -
len: 15
abundance: -
CDR3aa: CASRGSSGVNTEAFF
CDR3nt: TGCGCCTCCAGGGGCTCCTCTGGGGTTAACACTGAAGCTTTCTTT

j_gene: TRBJ1-1
v_gene: TRBV13
d_gene: -
len: 16
abundance: -
CDR3aa: CASSLAGGRVSEGAFF
CDR3nt: TGTGCCAGCAGCTTAGCCGGCGGCAGGGTAAGCGAGGGAGCTTTCTTT

j_gene: TRBJ1-2
v_gene: TRBV7-2
d_gene: -
len: 13
abundance: -
CDR3aa: CASSLGGAGGYTF
CDR3nt: TGTGCCAGCAGCTTAGGGGGGGCTGGAGGCTACACCTTC

j_gene: TRBJ2-3
v_gene: TRBV2
d_gene: -
len: 11
abundance: -
CDR3aa: CATSGTDTQYF
CDR3nt: TGTGCCACCTCAGGCACAGATACGCAGTATTTT

j_gene: TRBJ1-2
v_gene: TRBV13
d_gene: -
len: 14
abundance: -
CDR3aa: CASSPGGRGKGYTF
CDR3nt: TGTGCCAGCAGCCCGGGGGGGCGGGGAAAAGGCTACACCTTC

j_gene: TRBJ2-7
v_gene: TRBV25-1
d_gene: TRBD1
len: 15
abundance: once
CDR3aa: CASSDANRGLYEQYF
CDR3nt: TGTGCCAGCAGTGACGCCAACAGGGGGCTCTACGAGCAGTACTTC

j_gene: TRBJ2-7
v_gene: TRBV5-4
d_gene: -
len: 13
abundance: -
CDR3aa: CASSLEVWDEQYF
CDR3nt: TGTGCCAGCAGCTTGGAGGTGTGGGACGAGCAGTACTTC

j_gene: TRBJ2-3
v_gene: TRBV11-3
d_gene: TRBD2
len: 16
abundance: once
CDR3aa: CASSSGLAGSTDTQYF
CDR3nt: TGTGCCAGCAGCTCCGGACTAGCGGGTAGCACAGATACGCAGTATTTT

j_gene: TRBJ2-7
v_gene: TRBV15
d_gene: -
len: 14
abundance: few
CDR3aa: CATSRESGSYEQYF
CDR3nt: TGTGCCACCAGCAGAGAGTCTGGATCGTACGAGCAGTACTTC

j_gene: TRBJ2-7
v_gene: TRBV5-4
d_gene: TRBD1
len: 13
abundance: -
CDR3aa: CASSFGQVGEQYF
CDR3nt: TGTGCCAGCAGCTTCGGACAGGTCGGCGAGCAGTACTTC

j_gene: TRBJ2-3
v_gene: TRBV9
d_gene: TRBD2
len: 16
abundance: -
CDR3aa: CASSVVPSGRGDTQYF
CDR3nt: TGTGCCAGCAGCGTAGTCCCTAGCGGGAGAGGAGATACGCAGTATTTT

j_gene: TRBJ1-2
v_gene: TRBV10-3
d_gene: -
len: 14
abundance: -
CDR3aa: CAISESVRYYGYTF
CDR3nt: TGTGCCATCAGTGAGTCGGTGCGGTATTATGGCTACACCTTC

j_gene: TRBJ2-5
v_gene: TRBV9
d_gene: TRBD2
len: 14
abundance: -
CDR3aa: CASSVTGGVETQYF
CDR3nt: TGTGCCAGCAGCGTAACGGGAGGCGTAGAGACCCAGTACTTC

j_gene: TRBJ1-4
v_gene: TRBV27
d_gene: TRBD1
len: 14
abundance: -
CDR3aa: CASSKTGTAEKLFF
CDR3nt: TGTGCCAGCAGTAAAACGGGGACAGCTGAAAAACTGTTTTTT

j_gene: TRBJ2-7
v_gene: TRBV21-1
d_gene: -
len: 15
abundance: -
CDR3aa: CASSKGLASSYEQYF
CDR3nt: TGTGCCAGCAGCAAGGGTCTAGCGAGCTCCTACGAGCAGTACTTC

j_gene: TRBJ2-1
v_gene: TRBV19
d_gene: -
len: 15
abundance: -
CDR3aa: CASSMGIFSYNEQFF
CDR3nt: TGTGCCAGTAGTATGGGAATCTTTTCGTACAATGAGCAGTTCTTC

j_gene: TRBJ1-5
v_gene: TRBV11-2
d_gene: -
len: 14
abundance: once
CDR3aa: CASSSPAPWEPQHF
CDR3nt: TGTGCCAGCAGCTCCCCCGCCCCTTGGGAGCCCCAGCATTTT

j_gene: TRBJ1-6
v_gene: TRBV6-1
d_gene: -
len: 14
abundance: -
CDR3aa: CATLGTWDNSPLHF
CDR3nt: TGTGCCACCCTGGGAACATGGGATAATTCACCCCTCCACTTT

j_gene: TRBJ2-6
v_gene: TRBV4-1
d_gene: TRBD1
len: 20
abundance: -
CDR3aa: CASSPMTRRTGQSGANVLTF
CDR3nt: TGCGCCAGCAGCCCGATGACTCGACGGACAGGGCAATCTGGGGCCAACGTCCTGACTTTC

j_gene: TRBJ2-5
v_gene: TRBV19
d_gene: -
len: 11
abundance: -
CDR3aa: CASSQGETQYF
CDR3nt: TGTGCCAGTTCTCAGGGAGAGACCCAGTACTTC

j_gene: TRBJ2-7
v_gene: TRBV7-2
d_gene: TRBD1
len: 15
abundance: few
CDR3aa: CASSFDRGRRYEQYF
CDR3nt: TGTGCCAGCAGCTTCGACAGGGGGCGTAGGTACGAGCAGTACTTC

j_gene: TRBJ2-2
v_gene: TRBV7-8
d_gene: TRBD2
len: 16
abundance: -
CDR3aa: CASSFIAGMNTGELFF
CDR3nt: TGTGCCAGCAGCTTTATAGCGGGGATGAACACCGGGGAGCTGTTTTTT

j_gene: TRBJ2-1
v_gene: TRBV11-3
d_gene: TRBD2
len: 13
abundance: -
CDR3aa: CASSFGLADEQFF
CDR3nt: TGTGCCAGCAGCTTCGGCCTAGCGGATGAGCAGTTCTTC

j_gene: TRBJ2-1
v_gene: TRBV19
d_gene: -
len: 15
abundance: once
CDR3aa: CASSPTANLVGEQFF
CDR3nt: TGTGCCAGTAGTCCGACAGCTAATTTGGTGGGTGAGCAGTTCTTC

j_gene: TRBJ1-1
v_gene: TRBV19
d_gene: -
len: 14
abundance: -
CDR3aa: CASSIGGRDTEAFF
CDR3nt: TGTGCCAGTAGTATCGGGGGGCGCGACACTGAAGCTTTCTTT

j_gene: TRBJ2-7
v_gene: TRBV6-5
d_gene: -
len: 14
abundance: -
CDR3aa: CASSSRGPGDEQYF
CDR3nt: TGTGCCAGCAGCTCCAGGGGTCCAGGGGACGAGCAGTACTTC

j_gene: TRBJ1-2
v_gene: TRBV6-6
d_gene: -
len: 13
abundance: once
CDR3aa: CASSLDENYGYTF
CDR3nt: TGTGCCAGCAGTCTGGACGAAAACTATGGCTACACCTTC

j_gene: TRBJ2-1
v_gene: TRBV30
d_gene: TRBD2
len: 15
abundance: -
CDR3aa: CAWAFTGGYYNEQFF
CDR3nt: TGTGCCTGGGCCTTTACGGGAGGGTACTACAATGAGCAGTTCTTC

j_gene: TRBJ2-1
v_gene: TRBV29-1
d_gene: TRBD1
len: 13
abundance: once
CDR3aa: CSAGTGVRNEQFF
CDR3nt: TGCAGCGCAGGGACAGGGGTCCGAAATGAGCAGTTCTTC

j_gene: TRBJ1-2
v_gene: TRBV7-9
d_gene: -
len: 13
abundance: -
CDR3aa: CASSLGGFYGYTF
CDR3nt: TGTGCCAGCAGCCTAGGGGGTTTCTATGGCTACACCTTC

j_gene: TRBJ1-2
v_gene: TRBV4-2
d_gene: -
len: 15
abundance: -
CDR3aa: CASSQGSGLLYGYTF
CDR3nt: TGTGCCAGCAGCCAAGGTTCGGGACTCCTCTATGGCTACACCTTC

j_gene: TRBJ2-1
v_gene: TRBV7-6
d_gene: TRBD2
len: 15
abundance: -
CDR3aa: CASSNGTSGSHEQFF
CDR3nt: TGTGCCAGCAGCAATGGGACTAGCGGGAGCCATGAGCAGTTCTTC

j_gene: TRBJ2-1
v_gene: TRBV19
d_gene: TRBD1
len: 12
abundance: -
CDR3aa: CASSSSGTGQFF
CDR3nt: TGTGCCAGTTCCTCCTCCGGGACAGGCCAGTTCTTC

j_gene: TRBJ1-2
v_gene: TRBV10-3
d_gene: TRBD1
len: 13
abundance: -
CDR3aa: CAISLDRGSGYTF
CDR3nt: TGTGCCATTTCCCTGGACAGGGGGAGCGGCTACACCTTC

j_gene: TRBJ1-6
v_gene: TRBV30
d_gene: -
len: 13
abundance: -
CDR3aa: CAWNEIASSPLHF
CDR3nt: TGTGCCTGGAATGAGATAGCCTCAAGTCCCCTCCACTTT

j_gene: TRBJ2-4
v_gene: TRBV4-1
d_gene: -
len: 14
abundance: -
CDR3aa: CASSPGPLGNIQYF
CDR3nt: TGCGCCAGCAGCCCGGGCCCCCTCGGGAACATTCAGTACTTC

j_gene: TRBJ2-7
v_gene: TRBV7-2
d_gene: TRBD2
len: 14
abundance: -
CDR3aa: CASSLLSGASEQYF
CDR3nt: TGTGCCAGCAGCTTACTTAGCGGGGCTAGTGAGCAGTACTTC

j_gene: TRBJ2-1
v_gene: TRBV6-5
d_gene: TRBD2
len: 14
abundance: once
CDR3aa: CASSRTSGGVEQFF
CDR3nt: TGTGCCAGCAGCAGGACTAGCGGGGGGGTTGAGCAGTTCTTC

j_gene: TRBJ2-6
v_gene: TRBV19
d_gene: -
len: 13
abundance: -
CDR3aa: CASTQTQANVLTF
CDR3nt: TGTGCCAGTACCCAAACCCAGGCCAACGTCCTGACTTTC

j_gene: TRBJ2-7
v_gene: TRBV10-2
d_gene: TRBD1
len: 14
abundance: -
CDR3aa: CASSLGGARYEQYF
CDR3nt: TGCGCCAGCAGCCTAGGGGGCGCCCGGTACGAGCAGTACTTC

j_gene: TRBJ2-7
v_gene: TRBV25-1
d_gene: -
len: 13
abundance: -
CDR3aa: CASRQPRPGEQYF
CDR3nt: TGTGCCAGCAGACAGCCCAGACCGGGGGAGCAGTACTTC

j_gene: TRBJ2-1
v_gene: TRBV7-8
d_gene: -
len: 15
abundance: -
CDR3aa: CASSLRRVGTGEQFF
CDR3nt: TGTGCCAGCAGCTTACGTCGCGTCGGGACTGGTGAGCAGTTCTTC

j_gene: TRBJ1-2
v_gene: TRBV30
d_gene: TRBD1
len: 13
abundance: few
CDR3aa: CASQQGAHEGYTF
CDR3nt: TGTGCCTCGCAACAGGGGGCTCATGAAGGCTACACCTTC